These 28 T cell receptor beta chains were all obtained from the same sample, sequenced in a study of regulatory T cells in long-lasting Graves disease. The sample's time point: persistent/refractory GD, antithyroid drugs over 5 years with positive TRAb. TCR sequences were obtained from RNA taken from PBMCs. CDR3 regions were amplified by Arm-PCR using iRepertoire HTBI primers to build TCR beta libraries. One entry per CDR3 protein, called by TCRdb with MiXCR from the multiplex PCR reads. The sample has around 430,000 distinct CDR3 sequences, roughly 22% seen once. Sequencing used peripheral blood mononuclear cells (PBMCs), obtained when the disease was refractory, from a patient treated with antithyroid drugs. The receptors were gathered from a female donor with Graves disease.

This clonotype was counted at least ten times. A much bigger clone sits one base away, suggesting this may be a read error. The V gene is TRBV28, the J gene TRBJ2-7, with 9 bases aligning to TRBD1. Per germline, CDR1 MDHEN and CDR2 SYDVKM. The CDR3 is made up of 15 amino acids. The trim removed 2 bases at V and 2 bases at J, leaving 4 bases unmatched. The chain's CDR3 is CASSLGDREAYEQYF. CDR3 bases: TGTGCCAGCAGTTTAGGGGACAGGGAGGCCTACGAGCAGTACTTC.

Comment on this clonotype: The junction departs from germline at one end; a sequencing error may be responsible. The CDR3 bases are TGTGCCAGCAGCTTAATTGAAGAGACCCGGTACTTC. Its protein is CASSLIEETRYF. The rearrangement links TRBV7-9 to TRBJ2-5; D gene uncertain. The germline CDR1 and CDR2 sequences are SEHNR and FQNEAQ (reference sequence). The CDR3 is 12 residues long.

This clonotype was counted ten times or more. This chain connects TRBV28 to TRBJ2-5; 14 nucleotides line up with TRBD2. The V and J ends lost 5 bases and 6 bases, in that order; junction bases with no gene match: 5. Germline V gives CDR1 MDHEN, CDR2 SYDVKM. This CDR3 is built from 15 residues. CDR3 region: CASSPGTSGRKTQYF. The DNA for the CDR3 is TGTGCCAGCAGTCCCGGGACTAGCGGGAGAAAGACCCAGTACTTC.

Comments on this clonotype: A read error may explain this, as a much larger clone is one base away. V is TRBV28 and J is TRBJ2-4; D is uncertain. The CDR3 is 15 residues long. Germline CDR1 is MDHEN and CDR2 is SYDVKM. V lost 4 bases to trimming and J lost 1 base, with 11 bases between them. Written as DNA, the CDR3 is TGTGCCAGCAGTTCCCAGGCCGGGGCCAAAAACATTCAGTACTTC. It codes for CASSSQAGAKNIQYF.

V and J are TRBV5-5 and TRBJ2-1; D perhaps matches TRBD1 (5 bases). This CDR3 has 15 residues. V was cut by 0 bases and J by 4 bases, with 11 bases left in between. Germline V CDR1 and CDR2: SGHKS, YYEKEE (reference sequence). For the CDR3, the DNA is TGTGCCAGCAGCTTGGGGACCAGGGAATACAATGAGCAGTTCTTC. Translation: CASSLGTREYNEQFF.

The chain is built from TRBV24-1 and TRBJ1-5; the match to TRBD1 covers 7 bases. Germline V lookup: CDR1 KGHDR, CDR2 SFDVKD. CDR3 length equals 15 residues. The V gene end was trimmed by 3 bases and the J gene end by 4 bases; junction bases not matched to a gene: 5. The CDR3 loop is CATSDGDSANQPQHF. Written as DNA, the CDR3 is TGTGCCACCAGTGATGGGGACAGTGCGAATCAGCCCCAGCATTTT.

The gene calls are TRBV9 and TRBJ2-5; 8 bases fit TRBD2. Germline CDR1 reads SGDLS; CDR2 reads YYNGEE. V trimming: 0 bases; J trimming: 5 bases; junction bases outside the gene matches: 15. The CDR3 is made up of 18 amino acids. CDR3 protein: CASSVEGVLAGGGETQYF. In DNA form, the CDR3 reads TGTGCCAGCAGCGTAGAGGGGGTTTTGGCGGGGGGAGGGGAGACCCAGTACTTC.

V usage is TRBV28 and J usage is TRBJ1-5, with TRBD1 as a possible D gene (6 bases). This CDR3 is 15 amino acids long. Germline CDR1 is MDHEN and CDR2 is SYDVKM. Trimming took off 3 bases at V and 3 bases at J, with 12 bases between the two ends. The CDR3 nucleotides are TGTGCCAGCAGTTTCGCACAGGGATACAATCAGCCCCAGCATTTT. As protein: CASSFAQGYNQPQHF.

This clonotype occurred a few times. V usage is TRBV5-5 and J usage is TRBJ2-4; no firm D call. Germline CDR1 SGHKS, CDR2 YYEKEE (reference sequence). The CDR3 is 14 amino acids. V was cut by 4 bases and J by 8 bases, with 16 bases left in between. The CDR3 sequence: CASSGETPLDIQYF. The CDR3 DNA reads TGTGCCAGCAGCGGCGAGACACCGCTTGACATTCAGTACTTC.

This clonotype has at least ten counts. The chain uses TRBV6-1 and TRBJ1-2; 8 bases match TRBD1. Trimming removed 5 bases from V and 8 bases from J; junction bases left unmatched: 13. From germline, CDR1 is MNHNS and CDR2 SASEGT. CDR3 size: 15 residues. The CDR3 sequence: CASSQPGGTPGGYTF. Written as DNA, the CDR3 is TGTGCCAGCAGTCAACCAGGGGGCACGCCAGGCGGCTACACCTTC.

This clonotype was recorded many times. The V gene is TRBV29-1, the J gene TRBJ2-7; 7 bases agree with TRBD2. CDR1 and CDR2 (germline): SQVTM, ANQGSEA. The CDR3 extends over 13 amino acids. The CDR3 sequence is CRKWGGTPYEQYF. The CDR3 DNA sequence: TGCAGGAAATGGGGGGGGACCCCCTACGAGCAGTACTTC.

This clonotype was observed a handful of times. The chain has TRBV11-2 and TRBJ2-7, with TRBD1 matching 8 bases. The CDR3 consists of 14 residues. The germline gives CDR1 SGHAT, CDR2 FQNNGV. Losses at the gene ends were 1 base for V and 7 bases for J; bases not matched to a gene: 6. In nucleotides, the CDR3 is TGTGCCAGCAGCTTAGGACAGGGGCCCTTAGAGCAGTACTTC. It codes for CASSLGQGPLEQYF.

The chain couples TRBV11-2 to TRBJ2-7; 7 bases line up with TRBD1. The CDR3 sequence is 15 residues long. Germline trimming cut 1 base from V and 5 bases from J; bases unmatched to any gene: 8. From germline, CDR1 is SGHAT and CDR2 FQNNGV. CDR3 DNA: TGTGCCAGCAGCTTAGCTTACCAGGGGGTGGACGAGCAGTACTTC. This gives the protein CASSLAYQGVDEQYF.

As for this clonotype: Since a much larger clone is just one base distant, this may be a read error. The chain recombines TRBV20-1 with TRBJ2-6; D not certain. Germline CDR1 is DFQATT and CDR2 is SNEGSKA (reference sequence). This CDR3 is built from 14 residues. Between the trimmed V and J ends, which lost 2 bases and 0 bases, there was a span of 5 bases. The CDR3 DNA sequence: TGCAGTGCTAGACCCGACTCTGGGGCCAACGTCCTGACTTTC. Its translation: CSARPDSGANVLTF.

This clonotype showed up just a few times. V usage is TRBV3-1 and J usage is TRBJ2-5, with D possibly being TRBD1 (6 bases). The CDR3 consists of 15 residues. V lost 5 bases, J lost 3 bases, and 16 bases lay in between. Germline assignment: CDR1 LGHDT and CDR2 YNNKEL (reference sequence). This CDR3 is CASSKTLQGKETQYF. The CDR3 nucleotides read TGTGCCAGCAGCAAAACCCTACAGGGCAAAGAGACCCAGTACTTC.

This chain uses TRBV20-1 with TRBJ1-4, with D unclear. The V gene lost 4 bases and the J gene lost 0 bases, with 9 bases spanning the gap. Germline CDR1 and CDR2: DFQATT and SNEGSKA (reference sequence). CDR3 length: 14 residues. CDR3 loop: CSATLSATNEKLFF. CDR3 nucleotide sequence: TGCAGTGCTACCCTCTCGGCAACTAATGAAAAACTGTTTTTT.

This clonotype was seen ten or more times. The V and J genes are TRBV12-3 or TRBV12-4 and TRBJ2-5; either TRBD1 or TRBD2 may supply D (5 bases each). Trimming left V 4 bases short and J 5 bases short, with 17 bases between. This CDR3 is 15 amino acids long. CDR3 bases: TGTGCCAGCAGTTCTGGGACCGCTGTAGAGGAGACCCAGTACTTC. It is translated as CASSSGTAVEETQYF.

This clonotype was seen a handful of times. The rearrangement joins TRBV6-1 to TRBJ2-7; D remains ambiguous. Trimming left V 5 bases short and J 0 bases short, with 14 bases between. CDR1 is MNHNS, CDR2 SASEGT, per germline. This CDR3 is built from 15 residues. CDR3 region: CASSHGLGSSYEQYF. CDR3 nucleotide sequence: TGTGCCAGCAGTCACGGGCTCGGCAGCTCCTACGAGCAGTACTTC.

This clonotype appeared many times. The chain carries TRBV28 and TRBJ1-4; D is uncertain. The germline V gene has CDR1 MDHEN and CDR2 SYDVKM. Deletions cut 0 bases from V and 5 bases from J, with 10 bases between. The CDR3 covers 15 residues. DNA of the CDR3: TGTGCCAGCAGTTTATGGGGCGGCGAAAATGAAAAACTGTTTTTT. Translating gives CASSLWGGENEKLFF.

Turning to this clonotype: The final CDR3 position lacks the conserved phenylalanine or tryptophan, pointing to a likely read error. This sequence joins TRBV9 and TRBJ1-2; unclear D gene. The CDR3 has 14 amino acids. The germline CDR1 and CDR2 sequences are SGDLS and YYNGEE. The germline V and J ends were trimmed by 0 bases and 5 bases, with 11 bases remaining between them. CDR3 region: CASSVGLGGYGYTS. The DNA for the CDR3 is TGTGCCAGCAGCGTAGGTCTGGGCGGATATGGCTACACCTCC.

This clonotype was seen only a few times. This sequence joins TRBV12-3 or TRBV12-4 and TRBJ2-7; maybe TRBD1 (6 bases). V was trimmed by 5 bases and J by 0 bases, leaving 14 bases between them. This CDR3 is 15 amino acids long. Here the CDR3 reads CASSIGQTHSYEQYF. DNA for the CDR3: TGTGCCAGCAGTATTGGACAGACCCACTCCTACGAGCAGTACTTC.

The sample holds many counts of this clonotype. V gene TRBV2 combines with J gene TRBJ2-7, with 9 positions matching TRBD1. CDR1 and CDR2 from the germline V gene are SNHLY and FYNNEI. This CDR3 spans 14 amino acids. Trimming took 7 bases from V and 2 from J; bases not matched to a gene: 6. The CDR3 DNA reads TGTGCCAGCACCCGACAGGGGGTAGCCTACGAGCAGTACTTC. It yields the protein CASTRQGVAYEQYF.

The CDR3 nucleotides read TGTGCCAGCAGCTTAGTAGGGATGGAGACCCAGTACTTC. Amino acid sequence: CASSLVGMETQYF. This chain joins TRBV7-9 and TRBJ2-5, with D hard to call. V lost 1 base and J lost 5, with 8 bases in between. The CDR3 contains 13 residues. Per germline, CDR1 SEHNR and CDR2 FQNEAQ (reference sequence). Looking up the rest from reference TRBV7-9 and TRBJ2-5 gives the full variable domain: DTGVSQNPRHKITKRGQNVTFRCDPISEHNRLYWYRQTLGQGPEFLTYFQNEAQLEKSRLLSDRFSAERPKGSFSTLEIQRTEQGDSAMYLCASSLVGMETQYFGPGTRLLVL.

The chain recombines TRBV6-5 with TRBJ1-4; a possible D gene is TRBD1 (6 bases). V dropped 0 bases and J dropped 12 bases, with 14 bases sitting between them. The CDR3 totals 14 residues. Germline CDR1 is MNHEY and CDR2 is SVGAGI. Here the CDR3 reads CASSYSRDIRELFF. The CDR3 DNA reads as TGTGCCAGCAGTTACTCTAGGGACATCCGAGAACTGTTTTTT.

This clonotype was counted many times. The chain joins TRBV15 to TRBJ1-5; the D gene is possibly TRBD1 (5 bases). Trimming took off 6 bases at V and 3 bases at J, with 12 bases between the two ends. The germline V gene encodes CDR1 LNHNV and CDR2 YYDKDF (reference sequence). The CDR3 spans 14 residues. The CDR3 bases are TGTGCCACCAGGGCCGGCGGGGCCAATCAGCCCCAGCATTTT. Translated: CATRAGGANQPQHF.

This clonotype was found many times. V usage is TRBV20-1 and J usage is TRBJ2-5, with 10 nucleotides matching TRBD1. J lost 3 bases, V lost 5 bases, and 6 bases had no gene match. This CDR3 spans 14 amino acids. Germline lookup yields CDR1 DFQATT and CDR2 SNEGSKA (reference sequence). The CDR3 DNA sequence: TGCAGTGCTGTTCCCGGGACAGGGGAAGAGACCCAGTACTTC. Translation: CSAVPGTGEETQYF.

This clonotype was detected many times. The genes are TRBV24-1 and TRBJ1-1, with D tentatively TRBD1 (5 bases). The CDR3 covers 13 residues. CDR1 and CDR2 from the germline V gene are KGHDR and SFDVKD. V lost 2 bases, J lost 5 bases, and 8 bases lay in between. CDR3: CATSDSGGTEAFF. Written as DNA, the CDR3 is TGTGCCACCAGTGATTCGGGGGGGACTGAAGCTTTCTTT.

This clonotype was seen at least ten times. The CDR3 nucleotides read TGTGCCAGCAGGACCGGGACAGGGGATGAAAAACTGTTTTTT. This encodes CASRTGTGDEKLFF. This chain uses TRBV6-2 or TRBV6-3 with TRBJ1-4; 10 nucleotides line up with TRBD1. This CDR3 region has 14 residues. Germline-derived CDR1 and CDR2 are MNHEY and SVGEGT. J was trimmed by 6 bases and V by 6 bases; bases with no gene match: 4.